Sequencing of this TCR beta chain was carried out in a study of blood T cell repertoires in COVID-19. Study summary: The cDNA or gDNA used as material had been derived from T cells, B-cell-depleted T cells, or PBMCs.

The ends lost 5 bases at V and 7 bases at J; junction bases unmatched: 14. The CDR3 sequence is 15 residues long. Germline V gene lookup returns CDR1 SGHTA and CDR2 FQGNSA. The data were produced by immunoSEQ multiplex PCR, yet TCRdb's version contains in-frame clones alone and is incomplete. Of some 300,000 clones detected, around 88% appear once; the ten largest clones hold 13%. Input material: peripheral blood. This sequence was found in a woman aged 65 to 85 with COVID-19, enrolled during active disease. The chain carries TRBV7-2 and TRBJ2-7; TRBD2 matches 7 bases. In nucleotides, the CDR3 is TGTGCCAGCAGCCAGAGGGCGGGGGAACGACGGGAGCAGTACTTC. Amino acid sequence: CASSQRAGERREQYF.